Below are 23 T cell receptor beta chains sequenced from a single sample in a study of shared clonotypes between healthy human individuals. Profiling relied on immunoSEQ multiplex PCR, and the TCRdb table lists in-frame clones only, not all of them. The profile shows about 590,000 clones, around 95% of them singletons. Naive CD8 populations comprised CD45RO-negative cells positively selected for CCR7, excluding terminally differentiated effector memory CD45RA+ cells. The material sequenced was naive CD8+ T cells sorted from blood. These receptors all come from a woman aged 25 to 39 in good health.

As for this clone: Other DNA sequences in this specimen translate into the identical CDR3. CDR3 residues: CASSPRVSYEQYF. The CDR3 DNA sequence: TGTGCCAGCAGCCCCCGTGTTTCCTACGAGCAGTACTTC. The rearrangement links TRBV13 to TRBJ2-7; D unresolved. Trimming took off 5 bases at V and 1 base at J, with 9 bases between the two ends. The CDR3 has 13 amino acids. The germline V gene encodes CDR1 PRHDT and CDR2 FYEKMQ (reference sequence).

This chain links TRBV28 with TRBJ2-5, with 9 positions matching TRBD2. V was clipped by 3 bases and J by 2 bases; unmatched bases: 4. This CDR3 region has 15 residues. The germline gives CDR1 MDHEN, CDR2 SYDVKM. CDR3 bases: TGTGCCAGCAGTTTTGAAACTAGCGGGCAAGAGACCCAGTACTTC. Protein product: CASSFETSGQETQYF.

The chain joins TRBV6-1 to TRBJ2-7; D possibly corresponds to TRBD1 (5 bases). This CDR3 spans 13 amino acids. Trimming stripped 8 bases from V and 5 bases from J, with 16 bases between. The germline V gene encodes CDR1 MNHNS and CDR2 SASEGT. The CDR3 coding sequence is TGTGCCAGCGATCAAAAAGGGGCGAACGAGCAGTACTTC. The encoded protein is CASDQKGANEQYF.

V usage is TRBV10-3 and J usage is TRBJ2-7, with D possibly TRBD2 on 7 matching bases. The CDR3 totals 15 residues. Germline assignment: CDR1 ENHRY and CDR2 SYGVKD. Trimming cost V 0 bases and J 6 bases, with 15 bases left between them. The CDR3 nucleotides are TGTGCCATCAGTGAGTCAGCGGGACATACGTTCGAGCAGTACTTC. This codes for CAISESAGHTFEQYF.

The chain couples TRBV7-8 to TRBJ2-1, with TRBD2 matching over 16 bases. The CDR3 covers 18 residues. The germline V gene has CDR1 SGHVS and CDR2 FQNEAQ. Losses at the gene ends were 4 bases for V and 3 bases for J; bases not matched to a gene: 6. DNA of the CDR3: TGTGCCAGCAGCTCGGGACTAGCGGGAGGGCCAATCTACAATGAGCAGTTCTTC. Residues: CASSSGLAGGPIYNEQFF.

The chain combines TRBV6-5 with TRBJ2-2; D gene ambiguous. The CDR3 is 15 amino acids. Germline V gene sequence: CDR1 MNHEY, CDR2 SVGAGI. Trimming left V 0 bases short and J 6 bases short, with 11 bases between. The CDR3 spells CASSYSPRAPGELFF. CDR3 nucleotide sequence: TGTGCCAGCAGTTACTCGCCAAGGGCACCCGGGGAGCTGTTTTTT.

This chain connects TRBV7-7 to TRBJ2-1; D not resolved. Germline loops: CDR1 SSHAT, CDR2 FNYEAQ (reference sequence). Trimming removed 1 base from V and 6 bases from J, with 10 bases in between. The CDR3 totals 14 residues. Written as DNA, the CDR3 is TGTGCCAGCAGCTTAGTCCCAGAAAGCAATGAGCAGTTCTTC. Protein: CASSLVPESNEQFF.

CDR3 sequence (DNA): TGTGCCAGTAGACCCTCACATTCACTGACTGAAGCTTTCTTT. As protein: CASRPSHSLTEAFF. This chain links TRBV19 with TRBJ1-1; D not certain. This CDR3 is 14 amino acids long. Germline CDR1 LNHDA, CDR2 SQIVND (reference sequence). V dropped 6 bases and J dropped 5 bases, with 16 bases sitting between them.

The chain recombines TRBV27 with TRBJ2-5; no clear D gene. The CDR3 has 11 residues. V was clipped by 8 bases and J by 5 bases, with 9 bases between them. CDR1 MNHEY and CDR2 SMNVEV come from the germline V gene (reference sequence). DNA of the CDR3: TGTGCCAGCGGCCTTCGGGAGACCCAGTACTTC. It is translated as CASGLRETQYF.

This clone was observed a handful of times. The chain has TRBV7-2 and TRBJ2-7; 10 positions match TRBD2. Trimming cost V 7 bases and J 7 bases; bases outside gene matches: 4. Germline V gene data show CDR1 as SGHTA and CDR2 as FQGNSA. CDR3 length: 12 residues. The CDR3 sequence: CASTPLAGEQYF. The CDR3 DNA reads TGTGCCAGCACCCCACTAGCGGGAGAGCAGTACTTC.

J is TRBJ2-3 and V is TRBV27, with D unresolved. The germline V gene encodes CDR1 MNHEY and CDR2 SMNVEV (reference sequence). The CDR3 extends over 14 amino acids. V was cut by 11 bases and J by 4 bases, with 19 bases left in between. The CDR3, as DNA: TGTGCCTCCTCCTGGGTAGGGTCCGCAGATACGCAGTATTTT. Its translation is CASSWVGSADTQYF.

This sequence joins TRBV27 and TRBJ2-4; D not resolved. The germline CDR1 and CDR2 sequences are MNHEY and SMNVEV (reference sequence). V shed 5 bases and J shed 3 bases, with 8 bases lying between them. The CDR3 is 13 residues long. The CDR3 here is CASSLGHKNIQYF. The DNA of the CDR3 is TGTGCCAGCAGTCTCGGCCACAAAAACATTCAGTACTTC.

The J gene is TRBJ1-2, the V gene TRBV1. TRBV1 is a pseudogene segment. The CDR3 contains 14 residues. CDR3 sequence: CTSSQDRTRTGYTF. The CDR3 DNA follows: TGCACCAGCAGCCAAGATCGTACAAGGACTGGCTACACCTTC.

The gene calls are TRBV27 and TRBJ2-5, with 12 bases that match TRBD1. This CDR3 comprises 16 residues. The junction had 4 bases not matched to a gene; V was cut back by 4 bases and J by 1 base. Germline V lookup: CDR1 MNHEY, CDR2 SMNVEV (reference sequence). In DNA, the CDR3 is TGTGCCAGCAGTTCCCCGGGACAGGGGGCCCAAGAGACCCAGTACTTC. This translates into CASSSPGQGAQETQYF.

This chain connects TRBV27 to TRBJ1-1; D gene ambiguous. The CDR3 loop spans 12 amino acids. V was trimmed by 4 bases and J by 3 bases, leaving 6 bases between them. Germline CDR1 is MNHEY and CDR2 is SMNVEV (reference sequence). In nucleotides, the CDR3 is TGTGCCAGCAGTTCCCCCCACACTGAAGCTTTCTTT. Translation gives CASSSPHTEAFF.

This sequence joins TRBV27 and TRBJ2-7; 9 bases line up with TRBD2. Germline CDR1 is MNHEY and CDR2 is SMNVEV (reference sequence). The J segment lost 4 bases and the V segment lost 5 bases, leaving 15 bases of the junction unmatched. The CDR3 has 17 residues. CDR3 nucleotides: TGTGCCAGCAGTCCTTCTAGCGGGACCAACATTAAGTACGAGCAGTACTTC. This encodes CASSPSSGTNIKYEQYF.

The gene calls are TRBV27 and TRBJ2-5, with 9 bases matching TRBD2. CDR3 length: 14 amino acids. Germline-derived CDR1 and CDR2 are MNHEY and SMNVEV (reference sequence). Trimming removed 7 bases from V and 3 bases from J; junction bases left unmatched: 6. This CDR3 reads CASKILAGEETQYF. In DNA, the CDR3 is TGTGCCAGCAAGATCTTAGCGGGAGAAGAGACCCAGTACTTC.

V and J are TRBV19 and TRBJ2-7; 7 bases agree with TRBD2. Germline V lookup: CDR1 LNHDA, CDR2 SQIVND (reference sequence). The CDR3 runs 12 residues. Trimming took 4 bases from V and 3 from J; bases not matched to a gene: 0. CDR3 loop: CASSRGGYEQYF. CDR3 sequence (DNA): TGTGCCAGTAGTAGGGGGGGCTACGAGCAGTACTTC. Supplemented by reference TRBV19 and TRBJ2-7, the full variable domain reads DGGITQSPKYLFRKEGQNVTLSCEQNLNHDAMYWYRQDPGQGLRLIYYSQIVNDFQKGDIAEGYSVSREKKESFPLTVTSAQKNPTAFYLCASSRGGYEQYFGPGTRLTVT.

The chain is built from TRBV27 and TRBJ2-7; 10 bases line up with TRBD2. The CDR3 runs 15 residues. Germline V CDR1 and CDR2: MNHEY, SMNVEV (reference sequence). After removal of 1 base from V and 6 bases from J, the junction contained 6 bases not matched to a gene. The CDR3 spells CASSLYPAGGFEQYF. CDR3 DNA: TGTGCCAGCAGTTTATATCCAGCGGGAGGGTTCGAGCAGTACTTC.

CDR3 coding DNA: TGCGCCAGCAGAGGGGACGGCAATGAGCAGTTCTTC. As protein: CASRGDGNEQFF. The rearrangement joins TRBV5-1 to TRBJ2-1; either TRBD1 or TRBD2 may fit D (5 bases each). The CDR3 extends over 12 amino acids. CDR1 SGHRS and CDR2 YFSETQ come from the germline V gene. Between the trimmed V and J ends, which lost 5 bases and 6 bases, there was a span of 9 bases.

The chain joins TRBV28 to TRBJ2-5; D might be TRBD2 (6 bases). The closer fit of TRBJ2-7 to the DNA end suggests the J call may be wrong. CDR3 size: 13 residues. Germline V lookup: CDR1 MDHEN, CDR2 SYDVKM. CDR3 protein: CASSLGLGYEQYF. CDR3 sequence (DNA): TGTGCCAGCAGTTTGGGACTTGGCTACGAGCAGTACTTC.

This sequence joins TRBV30 and TRBJ1-1; D call uncertain. Germline lookup yields CDR1 GTSNPN and CDR2 SVGIG (reference sequence). The V gene lost 7 bases and the J gene lost 1 base, with 10 bases spanning the gap. This CDR3 is 12 amino acids long. The CDR3 loop reads CASRLQNTEAFF. The CDR3 bases are TGTGCCTCCCGACTGCAGAACACTGAAGCTTTCTTT.

The chain is built from TRBV11-2 and TRBJ1-5; weak D call: TRBD1 (6 bases). Germline V lookup: CDR1 SGHAT, CDR2 FQNNGV. V lost 5 bases, J lost 4 bases, and 18 bases lay in between. This CDR3 has 16 residues. CDR3 sequence: CASSRSPRGLNQPQHF. CDR3 sequence (DNA): TGTGCCAGCAGCCGCTCCCCCAGGGGCCTAAATCAGCCCCAGCATTTT. Variable domain in full (rest from reference TRBV11-2 and TRBJ1-5): EAGVAQSPRYKIIEKRQSVAFWCNPISGHATLYWYQQILGQGPKLLIQFQNNGVVDDSQLPKDRFSAERLKGVDSTLKIQPAKLEDSAVYLCASSRSPRGLNQPQHFGDGTRLSIL.